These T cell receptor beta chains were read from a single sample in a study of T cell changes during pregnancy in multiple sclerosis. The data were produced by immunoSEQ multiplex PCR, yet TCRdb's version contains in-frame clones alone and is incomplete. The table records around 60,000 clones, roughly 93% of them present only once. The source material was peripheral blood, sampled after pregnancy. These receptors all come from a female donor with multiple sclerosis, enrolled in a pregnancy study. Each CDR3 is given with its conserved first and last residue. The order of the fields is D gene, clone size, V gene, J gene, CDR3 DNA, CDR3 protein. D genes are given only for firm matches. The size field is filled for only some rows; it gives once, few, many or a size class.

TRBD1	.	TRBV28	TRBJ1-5	TGTGCCAGCAGCTTATACGGGACAGGCAATCAGCCCCAGCATTTT	CASSLYGTGNQPQHF
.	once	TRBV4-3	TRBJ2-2	TGCGCCAGCAGCCAACACAGGGAGTTCATCGGGGAGCTGTTTTTT	CASSQHREFIGELFF
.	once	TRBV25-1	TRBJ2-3	TGTGCCAGCAGTGGGTCTCGGGACTGGCGCACAGATACGCAGTATTTT	CASSGSRDWRTDTQYF
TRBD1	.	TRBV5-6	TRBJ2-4	TGTGCCAGCAGCCAGATGAGGAAAGACAGGGGACGAAACATTCAGTACTTC	CASSQMRKDRGRNIQYF
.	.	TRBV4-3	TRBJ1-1	TGCGCCAGCAGCCAAGACCGGCGGGGGACTACGAACACTGAAGCTTTCTTT	CASSQDRRGTTNTEAFF
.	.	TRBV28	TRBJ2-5	TGTGCCAGCGGTACAAGTCCCCAAGAGACCCAGTACTTC	CASGTSPQETQYF
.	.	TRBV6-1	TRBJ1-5	TGTGCCAGCAGTAATGACTGGAATCAGCCCCAGCATTTT	CASSNDWNQPQHF
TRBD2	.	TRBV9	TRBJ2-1	TGTGCCAGCAGCGTAGGGCTAGCGGGAGGGAGAGACAATGAGCAGTTCTTC	CASSVGLAGGRDNEQFF
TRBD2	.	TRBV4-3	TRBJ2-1	TGCGCCAGCAGCCAGGGTAGCGGGAGTATCCACAATGAGCAGTTCTTC	CASSQGSGSIHNEQFF
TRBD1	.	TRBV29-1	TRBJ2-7	TGCAGCGTGATGACAGGGAAGGCATCCTACGAGCAGTACTTC	CSVMTGKASYEQYF
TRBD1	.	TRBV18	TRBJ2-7	TGTGCCAGCTCACCACGCCGACAGGGGAACTACGAGCAGTACTTC	CASSPRRQGNYEQYF
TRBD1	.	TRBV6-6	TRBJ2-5	TGTGCCAGCAGTTACTCGGGACAGGGGTACCAAGAGACCCAGTACTTC	CASSYSGQGYQETQYF
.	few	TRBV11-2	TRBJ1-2	TGTGCCAGCAGCTCACAGGATTCCCTATATGGCTACACCTTC	CASSSQDSLYGYTF
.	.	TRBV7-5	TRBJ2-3	TGTGCCAGAAGCTTAGATTGGCGGGGAGGGACAGATACGCAGTATTTT	CARSLDWRGGTDTQYF
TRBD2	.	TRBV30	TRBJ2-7	TGTGCCTGGAGTGTAAAGCTAGCGGGGGAGCAGTACTTC	CAWSVKLAGEQYF
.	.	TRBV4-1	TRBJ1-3	TGCGCCAGCAGCCAATCGACAGATCCTAAACCTTCTGGAAACACCATATATTTT	CASSQSTDPKPSGNTIYF
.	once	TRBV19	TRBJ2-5	TGTGCCATTTCTCCCGGTAACCAAGAGACCCAGTACTTC	CAISPGNQETQYF
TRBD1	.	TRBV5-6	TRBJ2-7	TGTGCCAGCAGCCTCGGGACAGGGGTGCTCGAGCAGTACTTC	CASSLGTGVLEQYF
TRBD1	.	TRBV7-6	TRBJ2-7	TGTGCCAGCAGCTACGACAGGGGGGCCTACGAGCAGTACTTC	CASSYDRGAYEQYF
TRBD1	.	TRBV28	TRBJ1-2	TGTGCCAGCAGTTTCCGGAGCCAGGGGGTTTATGGCTACACCTTC	CASSFRSQGVYGYTF
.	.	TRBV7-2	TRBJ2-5	TGTGCCAGCAGCCCACCGACTAGTTTAGGAGAGACCCAGTACTTC	CASSPPTSLGETQYF
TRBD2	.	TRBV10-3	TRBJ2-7	TGTGCCATCAGTGTGGCGGGAGGCTACGAGCAGTACTTC	CAISVAGGYEQYF
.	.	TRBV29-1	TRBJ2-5	TGCAGCGTCCCGACAGGCCAAGAGACCCAGTACTTC	CSVPTGQETQYF
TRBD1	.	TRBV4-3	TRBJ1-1	TGCGCCAGCAGCGGACAGGGAATGAAGGGAACTGAAGCTTTCTTT	CASSGQGMKGTEAFF
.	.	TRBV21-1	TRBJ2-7	TGTGCCAGCAGCAAAAGGGACACCTACGAGCAGTACTTC	CASSKRDTYEQYF
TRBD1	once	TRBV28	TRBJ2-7	TGTGCCAGCAGTCTCCGACAGGGTTTCGACGAGCAGTACTTC	CASSLRQGFDEQYF
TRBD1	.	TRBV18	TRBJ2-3	TGTGCCAGCTCACCACTCCCCACACGACAGGGGAGCACAGATACGCAGTATTTT	CASSPLPTRQGSTDTQYF
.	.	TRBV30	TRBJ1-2	TGTGCCTGGCTCGTGGGGGGTGGCTACACCTTC	CAWLVGGGYTF
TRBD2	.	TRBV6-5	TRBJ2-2	TGTGCCAGCAGTCGACTAGCGGGAGCGGGCGGGGAGCTGTTTTTT	CASSRLAGAGGELFF
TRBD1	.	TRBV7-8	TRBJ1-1	TGTGCCAGCAGCGACAGGGGGCTCGGAGCTTTCTTT	CASSDRGLGAFF
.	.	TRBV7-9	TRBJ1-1	TGTTTGGGGCGGCAGATGAACACTGAAGCTTTCTTT	CLGRQMNTEAFF
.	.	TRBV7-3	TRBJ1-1	TGTGCCAGCTCTTCTTCAGTGAACACTGAAGCTTTCTTT	CASSSSVNTEAFF
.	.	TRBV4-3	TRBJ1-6	TGCGCCAGCAGCCAAGATGAGGGCATCAATTCACCCCTCCACTTT	CASSQDEGINSPLHF
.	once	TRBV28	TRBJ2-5	TGTGCCAGCAGTATCCCCTCCTTGGGGGGGCAGGGGACCCAGTACTTC	CASSIPSLGGQGTQYF
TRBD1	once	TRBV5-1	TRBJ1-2	TGCGCCAGCAGCTTGAACGGTTTCGGACAGGGGGAAAGGGATGGCTACACCTTC	CASSLNGFGQGERDGYTF
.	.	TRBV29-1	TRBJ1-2	TGCAGCGTGGGAAAGAAACAGGCGTACTATGGCTACACCTTC	CSVGKKQAYYGYTF
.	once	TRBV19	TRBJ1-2	TGTGCCAGTAGTATAGCTACTCTTGGCTACACCTTC	CASSIATLGYTF
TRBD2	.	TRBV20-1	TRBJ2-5	TGCAGCTATTCGGGGGGAGAGACCCAGTACTTC	CSYSGGETQYF
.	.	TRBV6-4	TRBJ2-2	TGTGCCAGCAGTCCCGGGACTGACACCGGGGAGCTGTTTTTT	CASSPGTDTGELFF
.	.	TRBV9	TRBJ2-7	TGTGCCAGCAACAAGGGGGGGTCCTACGAGCAGTACTTC	CASNKGGSYEQYF
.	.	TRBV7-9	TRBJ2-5	TGTGCCAGCAGAGGAATTCAGGGGCAGACCCAGTACTTC	CASRGIQGQTQYF
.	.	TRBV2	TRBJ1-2	TGTGCCAGCAAACTAGACCCTTACAACTATGGCTACACCTTC	CASKLDPYNYGYTF